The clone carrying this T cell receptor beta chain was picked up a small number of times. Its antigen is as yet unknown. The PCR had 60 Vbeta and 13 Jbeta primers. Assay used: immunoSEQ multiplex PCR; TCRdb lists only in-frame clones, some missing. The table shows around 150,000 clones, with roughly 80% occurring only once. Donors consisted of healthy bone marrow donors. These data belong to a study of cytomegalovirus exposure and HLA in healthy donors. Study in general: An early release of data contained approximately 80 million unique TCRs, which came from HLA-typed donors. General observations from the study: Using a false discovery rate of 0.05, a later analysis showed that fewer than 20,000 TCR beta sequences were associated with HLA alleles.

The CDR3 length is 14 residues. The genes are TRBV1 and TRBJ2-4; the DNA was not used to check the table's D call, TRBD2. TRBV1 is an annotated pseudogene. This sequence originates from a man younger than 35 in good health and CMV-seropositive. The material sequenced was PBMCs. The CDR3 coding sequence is TGCACCAGCAGTCAAGACAGGGAGGAGGGCATTCAGTACTTC. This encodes CTSSQDREEGIQYF.